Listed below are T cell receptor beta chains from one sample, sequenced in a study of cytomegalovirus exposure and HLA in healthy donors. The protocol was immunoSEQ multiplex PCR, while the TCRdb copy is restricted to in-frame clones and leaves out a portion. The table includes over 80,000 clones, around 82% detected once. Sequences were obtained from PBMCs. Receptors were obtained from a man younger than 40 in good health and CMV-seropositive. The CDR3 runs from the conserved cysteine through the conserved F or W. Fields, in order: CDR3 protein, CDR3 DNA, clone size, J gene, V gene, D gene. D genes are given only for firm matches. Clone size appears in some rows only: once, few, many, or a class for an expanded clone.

CDR3 protein: CASSTAGSTDTQYF
CDR3 DNA: TGTGCCAGCAGCACAGCGGGGAGCACAGATACGCAGTATTTT
clone size: -
J gene: TRBJ2-3
V gene: TRBV7-2
D gene: TRBD2

CDR3 protein: CASSEGSLGRGETQYF
CDR3 DNA: TGCGCCAGCAGCGAAGGCTCCCTAGGGAGGGGGGAGACCCAGTACTTC
clone size: -
J gene: TRBJ2-5
V gene: TRBV5-1
D gene: -

CDR3 protein: CASRITQQGNEQYF
CDR3 DNA: TGTGCCAGCAGAATCACCCAACAGGGAAACGAGCAGTACTTC
clone size: -
J gene: TRBJ2-7
V gene: TRBV6-5
D gene: -

CDR3 protein: CASRRRNSPENGYTF
CDR3 DNA: TGTGCCAGCAGGAGGAGGAACTCTCCGGAGAATGGCTACACCTTC
clone size: -
J gene: TRBJ1-2
V gene: TRBV27
D gene: -

CDR3 protein: CASSESRAAGTNTEAFF
CDR3 DNA: TGTGCCAGCAGCGAGAGCCGAGCGGCAGGAACCAACACTGAAGCTTTCTTT
clone size: -
J gene: TRBJ1-1
V gene: TRBV28
D gene: -

CDR3 protein: CASSIAGGDEQYF
CDR3 DNA: TGTGCCAGTAGTATAGCAGGAGGGGACGAGCAGTACTTC
clone size: -
J gene: TRBJ2-7
V gene: TRBV19
D gene: -

CDR3 protein: CAWRRPGVYEQYF
CDR3 DNA: TGTGCCTGGAGGCGTCCAGGGGTTTACGAGCAGTACTTC
clone size: -
J gene: TRBJ2-7
V gene: TRBV30
D gene: -

CDR3 protein: CASSHGTGVYEQYF
CDR3 DNA: TGTGCCAGCAGTCACGGGACAGGGGTTTACGAGCAGTACTTC
clone size: -
J gene: TRBJ2-7
V gene: TRBV6-6
D gene: TRBD1

CDR3 protein: CASSLDSVRSTEAFF
CDR3 DNA: TGCGCCAGCAGCTTGGATTCGGTAAGGAGCACTGAAGCTTTCTTT
clone size: -
J gene: TRBJ1-1
V gene: TRBV5-1
D gene: -

CDR3 protein: CASSFRGTSGSKETQYF
CDR3 DNA: TGTGCCAGCAGTTTCCGCGGGACTAGCGGGAGTAAGGAGACCCAGTACTTC
clone size: -
J gene: TRBJ2-5
V gene: TRBV27
D gene: TRBD2

CDR3 protein: CASREATAWSYGYTF
CDR3 DNA: TGTGCCAGTAGAGAAGCGACAGCCTGGAGCTATGGCTACACCTTC
clone size: -
J gene: TRBJ1-2
V gene: TRBV19
D gene: -

CDR3 protein: CASSFPGQPYEQYF
CDR3 DNA: TGTGCCAGCAGTTTTCCGGGACAGCCTTACGAGCAGTACTTC
clone size: -
J gene: TRBJ2-7
V gene: TRBV28
D gene: TRBD1

CDR3 protein: CASSPTPDKLGGEAFF
CDR3 DNA: TGCGCCAGCAGTCCCACCCCGGACAAACTGGGGGGTGAAGCTTTCTTT
clone size: -
J gene: TRBJ1-1
V gene: TRBV4-1
D gene: -

CDR3 protein: CASSLWVSGNEQFF
CDR3 DNA: TGTGCCAGCAGCTTATGGGTCAGCGGCAATGAGCAGTTCTTC
clone size: -
J gene: TRBJ2-1
V gene: TRBV7-2
D gene: -

CDR3 protein: CASTKRDRFSYEQYF
CDR3 DNA: TGTGCCAGCACGAAAAGAGACAGGTTTTCCTACGAGCAGTACTTC
clone size: -
J gene: TRBJ2-7
V gene: TRBV6-5
D gene: -

CDR3 protein: CASSQEWAGVEQYF
CDR3 DNA: TGCGCCAGCAGCCAAGAATGGGCAGGGGTCGAGCAGTACTTC
clone size: -
J gene: TRBJ2-7
V gene: TRBV4-1
D gene: -

CDR3 protein: CASSQGGRGANVLTF
CDR3 DNA: TGTGCCAGCAGCCAAGGAGGGCGTGGGGCCAACGTCCTGACTTTC
clone size: -
J gene: TRBJ2-6
V gene: TRBV28
D gene: -

CDR3 protein: CASSSRDRDRVVQETQYF
CDR3 DNA: TGTGCCAGCAGCTCGAGGGATAGGGACAGGGTGGTTCAAGAGACCCAGTACTTC
clone size: -
J gene: TRBJ2-5
V gene: TRBV7-9
D gene: TRBD1

CDR3 protein: CASSLVVGLSTDTQYF
CDR3 DNA: TGTGCCAGCAGCTTAGTTGTGGGGCTTTCGACAGATACGCAGTATTTT
clone size: -
J gene: TRBJ2-3
V gene: TRBV7-2
D gene: -

CDR3 protein: CASSPSGHRLGNQPQHF
CDR3 DNA: TGTGCCAGCTCACCTAGTGGACACCGTTTGGGCAATCAGCCCCAGCATTTT
clone size: -
J gene: TRBJ1-5
V gene: TRBV18
D gene: -

CDR3 protein: CASSGLPRDNVYGYTF
CDR3 DNA: TGTGCCAGCAGTGGCTTACCCAGGGATAATGTCTATGGCTACACCTTC
clone size: -
J gene: TRBJ1-2
V gene: TRBV2
D gene: -

CDR3 protein: CASSSSGTGDNEQFF
CDR3 DNA: TGTGCCAGCAGCTCCTCCGGGACAGGGGACAATGAGCAGTTCTTC
clone size: -
J gene: TRBJ2-1
V gene: TRBV11-2
D gene: TRBD1

CDR3 protein: CASSSGQNEQFF
CDR3 DNA: TGTGCCAGCTCATCGGGACAGAATGAGCAGTTCTTC
clone size: -
J gene: TRBJ2-1
V gene: TRBV18
D gene: TRBD1

CDR3 protein: CASSLELTGSDYGYTF
CDR3 DNA: TGTGCCAGCAGCTTGGAGTTGACAGGGTCGGACTATGGCTACACCTTC
clone size: few
J gene: TRBJ1-2
V gene: TRBV5-6
D gene: TRBD1

CDR3 protein: CAWSVRGIQPQHF
CDR3 DNA: TGTGCCTGGAGTGTAAGGGGAATTCAGCCCCAGCATTTT
clone size: -
J gene: TRBJ1-5
V gene: TRBV30
D gene: -

CDR3 protein: CASSLGGQGGQPQHF
CDR3 DNA: TGTGCCAGCAGCTTGGGAGGGCAAGGTGGACAGCCCCAGCATTTT
clone size: -
J gene: TRBJ1-5
V gene: TRBV5-6
D gene: -

CDR3 protein: CASAPGTRIYEQFF
CDR3 DNA: TGCGCCAGCGCCCCCGGGACTCGGATTTATGAGCAGTTCTTC
clone size: once
J gene: TRBJ2-1
V gene: TRBV5-1
D gene: -

CDR3 protein: CASSPSPYEQYF
CDR3 DNA: TGTGCCAGCAGCCCGAGCCCTTACGAGCAGTACTTC
clone size: -
J gene: TRBJ2-7
V gene: TRBV14
D gene: -

CDR3 protein: CASGPGHSSKNIQYF
CDR3 DNA: TGTGCCAGCGGACCGGGACACTCATCCAAAAACATTCAGTACTTC
clone size: -
J gene: TRBJ2-4
V gene: TRBV6-5
D gene: -

CDR3 protein: CATSRDTGEADTQYF
CDR3 DNA: TGTGCCACCAGCAGAGATACGGGAGAGGCAGATACGCAGTATTTT
clone size: -
J gene: TRBJ2-3
V gene: TRBV15
D gene: -

CDR3 protein: CASSQSLGTDGQPQHF
CDR3 DNA: TGTGCCAGCAGCCAATCTTTAGGGACAGACGGTCAGCCCCAGCATTTT
clone size: few
J gene: TRBJ1-5
V gene: TRBV16
D gene: TRBD1

CDR3 protein: CASIDKGASTEAFF
CDR3 DNA: TGTGCCAGCATCGATAAGGGGGCCAGCACTGAAGCTTTCTTT
clone size: -
J gene: TRBJ1-1
V gene: TRBV7-2
D gene: TRBD1

CDR3 protein: CASSLGLAVYEQYF
CDR3 DNA: TGTGCCAGCAGCTTAGGACTAGCGGTCTACGAGCAGTACTTC
clone size: -
J gene: TRBJ2-7
V gene: TRBV7-8
D gene: TRBD2

CDR3 protein: CASSLAWDSESSGNTIYF
CDR3 DNA: TGTGCCAGCAGCTTAGCTTGGGACAGCGAGAGCTCTGGAAACACCATATATTTT
clone size: once
J gene: TRBJ1-3
V gene: TRBV7-9
D gene: TRBD1

CDR3 protein: CASSSPLAGNTIYF
CDR3 DNA: TGTGCCAGCAGCAGTCCGCTAGCTGGAAACACCATATATTTT
clone size: -
J gene: TRBJ1-3
V gene: TRBV6-5
D gene: -

CDR3 protein: CASSGPTSWDIQYF
CDR3 DNA: TGTGCCAGCAGCGGACCGACTAGTTGGGACATTCAGTACTTC
clone size: -
J gene: TRBJ2-4
V gene: TRBV9
D gene: -

CDR3 protein: CASSLSSGRREQFF
CDR3 DNA: TGTGCCAGCAGTTTAAGTAGCGGGAGACGAGAGCAGTTCTTC
clone size: -
J gene: TRBJ2-1
V gene: TRBV27
D gene: TRBD2

CDR3 protein: CASSLSRGTGNEKLFF
CDR3 DNA: TGTGCCAGCAGTTTATCTAGGGGAACAGGGAATGAAAAACTGTTTTTT
clone size: -
J gene: TRBJ1-4
V gene: TRBV27
D gene: -

CDR3 protein: CAWTDRSYEQYF
CDR3 DNA: TGTGCCTGGACGGACAGGTCCTACGAGCAGTACTTC
clone size: -
J gene: TRBJ2-7
V gene: TRBV30
D gene: TRBD1

CDR3 protein: CASSRGLAGAETQYF
CDR3 DNA: TGTGCCAGCAGCCGGGGACTAGCGGGAGCAGAGACCCAGTACTTC
clone size: -
J gene: TRBJ2-5
V gene: TRBV7-6
D gene: TRBD2

CDR3 protein: CASRALGTDTQYF
CDR3 DNA: TGTGCCAGCAGGGCCTTGGGCACAGATACGCAGTATTTT
clone size: -
J gene: TRBJ2-3
V gene: TRBV14
D gene: -

CDR3 protein: CASVKGNSPYGYTF
CDR3 DNA: TGTGCCAGCGTCAAGGGGAACAGTCCTTATGGCTACACCTTC
clone size: -
J gene: TRBJ1-2
V gene: TRBV6-1
D gene: -

CDR3 protein: CASSLVTGAKRSYGYTF
CDR3 DNA: TGTGCCAGCAGTTTAGTTACAGGGGCCAAGCGTTCATATGGCTACACCTTC
clone size: -
J gene: TRBJ1-2
V gene: TRBV28
D gene: TRBD1

CDR3 protein: CAGSNRGTGVYGYTF
CDR3 DNA: TGTGCCGGAAGCAATCGGGGGACAGGGGTCTATGGCTACACCTTC
clone size: -
J gene: TRBJ1-2
V gene: TRBV28
D gene: TRBD1

CDR3 protein: CASQTGQYQETQYF
CDR3 DNA: TGTGCCAGCCAAACAGGACAGTACCAAGAGACCCAGTACTTC
clone size: once
J gene: TRBJ2-5
V gene: TRBV6-1
D gene: -

CDR3 protein: CASRLGPGREGAGGHTYEQYF
CDR3 DNA: TGTGCAAGTCGCTTAGGCCCGGGACGTGAGGGGGCGGGAGGGCACACCTACGAGCAGTACTTC
clone size: -
J gene: TRBJ2-7
V gene: TRBV12-2
D gene: -

CDR3 protein: CASDTRRAGLEDTQYF
CDR3 DNA: TGTGCCAGCGACACCAGGAGGGCGGGGCTCGAAGATACGCAGTATTTT
clone size: -
J gene: TRBJ2-3
V gene: TRBV7-9
D gene: -

CDR3 protein: CASSQGDGTGVQETQYF
CDR3 DNA: TGCGCCAGCAGCCAAGGCGACGGGACAGGAGTACAAGAGACCCAGTACTTC
clone size: -
J gene: TRBJ2-5
V gene: TRBV4-1
D gene: TRBD1

CDR3 protein: CASSYGLAGGGVQYF
CDR3 DNA: TGTGCCAGCAGCTACGGACTAGCGGGAGGAGGAGTGCAGTACTTC
clone size: -
J gene: TRBJ2-7
V gene: TRBV7-2
D gene: TRBD2

CDR3 protein: CASSLGLSGQETQYF
CDR3 DNA: TGTGCCAGCAGCTTAGGATTAAGCGGCCAAGAGACCCAGTACTTC
clone size: -
J gene: TRBJ2-5
V gene: TRBV11-2
D gene: -

CDR3 protein: CASSQDLVAHYSYNEQFF
CDR3 DNA: TGCGCCAGCAGCCAAGATTTGGTGGCCCACTACTCCTACAATGAGCAGTTCTTC
clone size: -
J gene: TRBJ2-1
V gene: TRBV4-1
D gene: -

CDR3 protein: CASSFLTDRTNTGELFF
CDR3 DNA: TGTGCCAGCAGCTTCCTTACCGACAGGACAAACACCGGGGAGCTGTTTTTT
clone size: few
J gene: TRBJ2-2
V gene: TRBV5-6
D gene: -

CDR3 protein: CAIQGKGTEAFF
CDR3 DNA: TGTGCCATACAGGGGAAAGGCACTGAAGCTTTCTTT
clone size: -
J gene: TRBJ1-1
V gene: TRBV28
D gene: TRBD1

CDR3 protein: CSVGNSFGDYGYTF
CDR3 DNA: TGCAGCGTTGGGAATAGTTTCGGGGACTATGGCTACACCTTC
clone size: -
J gene: TRBJ1-2
V gene: TRBV29-1
D gene: -

CDR3 protein: CASSGTGTYEQYF
CDR3 DNA: TGTGCCAGCAGCGGGACAGGGACCTACGAGCAGTACTTC
clone size: -
J gene: TRBJ2-7
V gene: TRBV28
D gene: TRBD1

CDR3 protein: CASSPGGNSPGYTF
CDR3 DNA: TGTGCCAGCAGCCCAGGGGGTAACAGTCCGGGCTACACCTTC
clone size: -
J gene: TRBJ1-2
V gene: TRBV7-6
D gene: TRBD1

CDR3 protein: CASRKSTGYSNQPQHF
CDR3 DNA: TGTGCCAGCAGGAAATCGACAGGGTATAGCAATCAGCCCCAGCATTTT
clone size: -
J gene: TRBJ1-5
V gene: TRBV28
D gene: TRBD1